The 12 T cell receptor beta chains listed next were all sequenced from one sample in a study of blood T cell dynamics during melanoma immunotherapy. Some clones are missing from TCRdb's copy, which holds only in-frame ones; the method was immunoSEQ multiplex PCR. The data hold 6,000 to 8,500 clones, with 70% to 90% observed a single time. The time point here: week 3, after first cycle of checkpoint inhibitor. Sample: blood, taken from a patient treated with checkpoint blockade. These receptors were taken from a human donor with melanoma.

On this clone itself: The sample holds other DNA sequences that translate to the same CDR3. The CDR3 here is CASSPGTGSYEQYF. As DNA, the CDR3 is TGTGCCAGCTCTCCCGGGACAGGGTCCTACGAGCAGTACTTC. The J gene is TRBJ2-7, the V gene TRBV18; 9 bases fit TRBD1. CDR3 length equals 14 residues. In germline, CDR1 is KGHSH, CDR2 LQKENI. Trimming removed 6 bases from V and 1 base from J; junction bases left unmatched: 4.

The chain employs TRBV5-1 and TRBJ1-1, with TRBD1 as a possible D gene (5 bases). This CDR3 region has 14 residues. V was cut by 0 bases and J by 8 bases, with 14 bases left in between. The germline gives CDR1 SGHRS, CDR2 YFSETQ. CDR3 in amino acids: CASSLAGGYSEAFF. CDR3 DNA: TGCGCCAGCAGCTTGGCCGGGGGATACTCCGAAGCTTTCTTT.

This chain joins TRBV5-1 and TRBJ2-7; no clear D gene. The CDR3 runs to 15 residues. Trimming left V 5 bases short and J 0 bases short, with 15 bases between. Germline V CDR1 and CDR2: SGHRS, YFSETQ. The CDR3 reads CASRTQQAGSYEQYF. CDR3 sequence (DNA): TGCGCCAGCAGGACCCAGCAAGCCGGCTCCTACGAGCAGTACTTC.

This clone has just a few counts. The V gene is TRBV30, the J gene TRBJ2-7; 9 nucleotides line up with TRBD1. Germline-derived CDR1 and CDR2 are GTSNPN and SVGIG (reference sequence). Germline trimming cut 7 bases from V and 2 bases from J; bases unmatched to any gene: 9. The CDR3 contains 14 residues. The CDR3 protein is CAYSEQGATYEQYF. The CDR3 DNA reads TGTGCCTACTCAGAACAGGGGGCGACCTACGAGCAGTACTTC.

The V call is TRBV4-2, the J call TRBJ2-1, with TRBD2 matching 9 bases. Unmatched junction bases numbered 11, after V lost 1 base and J lost 1 base. Germline V CDR1 and CDR2: LGHNA, YNFKEQ. There are 19 residues in the CDR3. The DNA of the CDR3 is TGTGCCAGCAGCCAAGGGGCGTTGGGCGGGGGGGCTTCCTACAATGAGCAGTTCTTC. It codes for CASSQGALGGGASYNEQFF.

The rearrangement links TRBV5-1 to TRBJ2-2; 12 bases align to TRBD2. This CDR3 spans 17 amino acids. Germline CDR1 and CDR2: SGHRS and YFSETQ. After removal of 4 bases from V and 4 bases from J, the junction contained 8 bases not matched to a gene. CDR3 protein: CASSPRLAGETTGELFF. CDR3 DNA sequence: TGCGCCAGCAGCCCGCGACTAGCGGGGGAGACCACCGGGGAGCTGTTTTTT. Looking up the rest from reference TRBV5-1 and TRBJ2-2 gives the full variable domain: KAGVTQTPRYLIKTRGQQVTLSCSPISGHRSVSWYQQTPGQGLQFLFEYFSETQRNKGNFPGRFSGRQFSNSRSEMNVSTLELGDSALYLCASSPRLAGETTGELFFGEGSRLTVL.

This clone was seen a single time. The chain uses TRBV13 and TRBJ1-3; TRBD1 matches at 8 bases. Germline assignment: CDR1 PRHDT and CDR2 FYEKMQ (reference sequence). The CDR3 covers 14 residues. V lost 3 bases and J lost 6; bases outside the gene matches: 4. As DNA, the CDR3 is TGTGCCAGCAGCTTGGGCAGGGGGCTAAACACCATATATTTT. Amino acid sequence: CASSLGRGLNTIYF.

The rearrangement links TRBV6-1 to TRBJ1-5, with TRBD1 identical over 9 bases. The CDR3 contains 15 residues. Losses at the gene ends were 7 bases for V and 2 bases for J; bases not matched to a gene: 6. CDR1 and CDR2 from the germline V gene are MNHNS and SASEGT. The CDR3, as DNA: TGTGCCAGCACTCAAAGGACAGGGGGCAATCAGCCCCAGCATTTT. Amino acid sequence: CASTQRTGGNQPQHF.

This chain uses TRBV9 with TRBJ2-1; D is perhaps TRBD1 or TRBD2 (5 bases each). Per germline, CDR1 SGDLS and CDR2 YYNGEE. V was cut by 4 bases and J by 2 bases, with 13 bases left in between. The CDR3 length is 15 residues. The CDR3 sequence is CASSRRGTPYNEQFF. DNA for the CDR3: TGTGCCAGCAGCCGTCGAGGGACCCCCTACAATGAGCAGTTCTTC.

CDR3 loop: CSVQRANYGYTF. CDR3 coding DNA: TGCAGCGTGCAAAGGGCTAACTATGGCTACACCTTC. This chain links TRBV29-1 with TRBJ1-2; D is unclear. V was cut by 6 bases and J by 0 bases, with 8 bases left in between. The CDR3 has 12 residues. The germline CDR1 and CDR2 sequences are SQVTM and ANQGSEA. Complete variable domain (other parts from reference TRBV29-1 and TRBJ1-2): SAVISQKPSRDICQRGTSLTIQCQVDSQVTMMFWYRQQPGQSLTLIATANQGSEATYESGFVIDKFPISRPNLTFSTLTVSNMSPEDSSIYLCSVQRANYGYTFGSGTRLTVV.

The V gene is TRBV5-1, the J gene TRBJ2-6; D possibly corresponds to TRBD1 (5 bases). This CDR3 is built from 15 residues. With 7 bases removed from V and 0 bases from J, the gap between germline ends came to 11 bases. In germline, CDR1 is SGHRS, CDR2 YFSETQ. The CDR3: CASAPTDSGANVLTF. CDR3 nucleotide sequence: TGCGCCAGCGCCCCGACAGACTCTGGGGCCAACGTCCTGACTTTC.

This clone was seen a handful of times. The chain is built from TRBV25-1 and TRBJ1-2, with D possibly TRBD1 on 6 matching bases. V lost 4 bases to trimming and J lost 8 bases, with 8 bases between them. Germline loops: CDR1 MGHDK, CDR2 SYGVNS. This CDR3 is 11 amino acids long. The DNA of the CDR3 is TGTGCCAGCAGTGCGGGACACGGCTACACCTTC. Residues: CASSAGHGYTF.